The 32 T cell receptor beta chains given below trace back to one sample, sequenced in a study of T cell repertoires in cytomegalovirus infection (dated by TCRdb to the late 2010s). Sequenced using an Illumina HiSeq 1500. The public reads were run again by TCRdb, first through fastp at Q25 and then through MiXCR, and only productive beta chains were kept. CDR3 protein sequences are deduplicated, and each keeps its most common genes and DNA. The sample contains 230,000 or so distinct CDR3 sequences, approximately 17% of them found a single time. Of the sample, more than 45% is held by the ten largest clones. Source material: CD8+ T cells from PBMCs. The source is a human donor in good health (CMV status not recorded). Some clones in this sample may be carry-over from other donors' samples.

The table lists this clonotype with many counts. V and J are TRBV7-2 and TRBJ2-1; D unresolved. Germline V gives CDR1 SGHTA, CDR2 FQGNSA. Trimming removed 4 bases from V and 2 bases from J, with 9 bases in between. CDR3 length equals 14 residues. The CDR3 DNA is TGTGCCAGCAGCTGGGCAGGTCCCTACAATGAGCAGTTCTTC. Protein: CASSWAGPYNEQFF.

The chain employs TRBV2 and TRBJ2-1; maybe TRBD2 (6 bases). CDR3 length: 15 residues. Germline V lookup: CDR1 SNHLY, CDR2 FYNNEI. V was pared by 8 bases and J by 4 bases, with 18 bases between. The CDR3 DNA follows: TGTGCCAGCGGCGGGACCGGGCTACCATACAATGAGCAGTTCTTC. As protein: CASGGTGLPYNEQFF.

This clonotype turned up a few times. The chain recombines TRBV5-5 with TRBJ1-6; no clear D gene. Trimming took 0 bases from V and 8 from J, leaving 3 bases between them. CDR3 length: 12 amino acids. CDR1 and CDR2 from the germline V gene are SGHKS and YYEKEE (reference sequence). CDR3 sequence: CASSLEYSPLHF. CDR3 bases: TGTGCCAGCAGCTTGGAATATTCACCCCTCCACTTT.

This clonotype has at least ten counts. In DNA form, the CDR3 reads TGTGCCAGCAGGCCGAGGGGACTAGCGGAGAACAATGAGCAGTTCTTC. Protein sequence: CASRPRGLAENNEQFF. The rearrangement uses TRBV7-8 and TRBJ2-1; 11 bases are a match to TRBD2. V shed 6 bases, J shed 5 bases, and the junction held 9 bases outside the gene matches. The CDR3 length is 16 residues. CDR1 SGHVS and CDR2 FQNEAQ come from the germline V gene. Full variable domain (missing parts from reference TRBV7-8 and TRBJ2-1): GAGVSQSPRYKVAKRGQDVALRCDPISGHVSLFWYQQALGQGPEFLTYFQNEAQLDKSGLPSDRFFAERPEGSVSTLKIQRTQQEDSAVYLCASRPRGLAENNEQFFGPGTRLTVL.

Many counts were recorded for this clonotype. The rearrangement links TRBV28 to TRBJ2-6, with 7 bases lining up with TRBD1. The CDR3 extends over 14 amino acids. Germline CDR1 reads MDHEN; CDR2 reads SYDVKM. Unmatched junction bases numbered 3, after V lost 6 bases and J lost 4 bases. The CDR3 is CASSTGAGANVLTF. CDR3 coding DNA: TGTGCCAGCAGCACAGGGGCCGGGGCCAACGTCCTGACTTTC.

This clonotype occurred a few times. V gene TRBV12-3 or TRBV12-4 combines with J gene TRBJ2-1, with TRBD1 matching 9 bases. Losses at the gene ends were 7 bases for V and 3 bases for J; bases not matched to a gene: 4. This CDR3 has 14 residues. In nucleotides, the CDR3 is TGTGCCAGCAACACAGGGGGCAGCTACAATGAGCAGTTCTTC. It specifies CASNTGGSYNEQFF.

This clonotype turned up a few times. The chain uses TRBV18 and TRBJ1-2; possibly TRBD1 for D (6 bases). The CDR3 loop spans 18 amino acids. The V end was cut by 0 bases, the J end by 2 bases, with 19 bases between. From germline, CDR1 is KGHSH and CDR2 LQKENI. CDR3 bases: TGTGCCAGCTCACCACCGGTGGCAGGGGTACCCACAAACTATGGCTACACCTTC. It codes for CASSPPVAGVPTNYGYTF. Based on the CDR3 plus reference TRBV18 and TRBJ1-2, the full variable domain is NAGVMQNPRHLVRRRGQEARLRCSPMKGHSHVYWYRQLPEEGLKFMVYLQKENIIDESGMPKERFSAEFPKEGPSILRIQQVVRGDSAAYFCASSPPVAGVPTNYGYTFGSGTRLTVV.

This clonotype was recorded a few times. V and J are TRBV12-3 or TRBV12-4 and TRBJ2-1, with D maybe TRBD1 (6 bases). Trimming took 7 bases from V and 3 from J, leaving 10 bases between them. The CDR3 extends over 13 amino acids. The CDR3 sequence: CASTLQGYNEQFF. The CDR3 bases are TGTGCCAGCACCCTACAGGGCTACAATGAGCAGTTCTTC.

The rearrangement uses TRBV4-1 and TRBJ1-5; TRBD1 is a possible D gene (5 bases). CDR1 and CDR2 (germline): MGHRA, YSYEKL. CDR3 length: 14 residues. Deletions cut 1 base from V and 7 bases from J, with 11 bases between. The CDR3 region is CASSQGKGPQPQHF. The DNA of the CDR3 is TGCGCCAGCAGCCAAGGGAAGGGGCCGCAGCCCCAGCATTTT.

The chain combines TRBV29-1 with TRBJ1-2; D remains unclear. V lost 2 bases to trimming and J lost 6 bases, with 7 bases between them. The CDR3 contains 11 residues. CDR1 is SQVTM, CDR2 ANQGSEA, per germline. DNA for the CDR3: TGCAGCGTTGAAATTAGCAATGGCTACACCTTC. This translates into CSVEISNGYTF. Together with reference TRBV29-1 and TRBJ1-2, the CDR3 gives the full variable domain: SAVISQKPSRDICQRGTSLTIQCQVDSQVTMMFWYRQQPGQSLTLIATANQGSEATYESGFVIDKFPISRPNLTFSTLTVSNMSPEDSSIYLCSVEISNGYTFGSGTRLTVV.

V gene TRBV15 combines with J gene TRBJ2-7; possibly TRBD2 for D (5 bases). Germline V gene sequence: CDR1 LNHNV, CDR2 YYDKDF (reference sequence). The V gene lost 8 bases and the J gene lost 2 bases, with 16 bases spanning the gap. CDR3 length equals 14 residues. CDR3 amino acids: CATQPRENPYEQYF. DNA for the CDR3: TGTGCCACCCAGCCAAGGGAGAACCCCTACGAGCAGTACTTC.

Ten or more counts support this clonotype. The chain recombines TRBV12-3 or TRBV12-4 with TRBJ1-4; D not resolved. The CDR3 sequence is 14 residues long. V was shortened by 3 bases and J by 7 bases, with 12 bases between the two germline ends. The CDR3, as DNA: TGTGCCAGCAGTTTTTCTGGGAACGGTGAAAAACTGTTTTTT. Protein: CASSFSGNGEKLFF.

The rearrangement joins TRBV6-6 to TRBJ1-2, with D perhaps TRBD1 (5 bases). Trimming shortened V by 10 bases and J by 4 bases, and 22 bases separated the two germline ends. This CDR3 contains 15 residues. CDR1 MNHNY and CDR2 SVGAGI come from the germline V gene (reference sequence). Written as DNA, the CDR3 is TGTGCCACAGCAAGGCAACAGGAATTGATCTATGGCTACACCTTC. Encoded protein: CATARQQELIYGYTF.

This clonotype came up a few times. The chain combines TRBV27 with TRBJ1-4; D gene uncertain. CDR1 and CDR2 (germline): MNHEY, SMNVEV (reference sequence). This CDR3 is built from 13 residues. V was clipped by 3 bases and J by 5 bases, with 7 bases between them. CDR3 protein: CASSFEVNEKLFF. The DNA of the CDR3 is TGTGCCAGCAGTTTTGAGGTGAATGAAAAACTGTTTTTT.

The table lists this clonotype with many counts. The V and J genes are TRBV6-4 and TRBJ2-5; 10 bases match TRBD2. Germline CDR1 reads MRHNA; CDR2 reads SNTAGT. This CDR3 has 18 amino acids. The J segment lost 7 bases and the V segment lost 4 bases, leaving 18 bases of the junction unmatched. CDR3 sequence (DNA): TGTGCCAGCAGTGCTCCTCCCCTGACTAGCGGGCCGAGGGGGACCCAGTACTTC. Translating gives CASSAPPLTSGPRGTQYF.

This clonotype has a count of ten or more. For the CDR3, the DNA is TGTGCCAGCAGCCTCACGGGGGGACGGTACGAGCAGTACTTC. Its translation: CASSLTGGRYEQYF. This chain uses TRBV11-2 with TRBJ2-7; 7 nucleotides align to TRBD2. V lost 5 bases, J lost 4 bases, and 8 bases stayed unmatched. The CDR3 runs 14 residues. Germline V lookup: CDR1 SGHAT, CDR2 FQNNGV.

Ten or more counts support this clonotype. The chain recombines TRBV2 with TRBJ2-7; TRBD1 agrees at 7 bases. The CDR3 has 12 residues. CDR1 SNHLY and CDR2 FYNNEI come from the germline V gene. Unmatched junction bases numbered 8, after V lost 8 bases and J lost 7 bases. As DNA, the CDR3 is TGTGCCAGCTTGGGGACAGTTCTTGAGCAGTACTTC. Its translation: CASLGTVLEQYF.

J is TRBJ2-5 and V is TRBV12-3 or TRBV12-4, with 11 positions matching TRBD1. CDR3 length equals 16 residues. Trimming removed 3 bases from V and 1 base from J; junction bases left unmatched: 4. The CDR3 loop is CASSFLGTGGQETQYF. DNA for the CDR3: TGTGCCAGCAGTTTCTTGGGGACAGGGGGCCAAGAGACCCAGTACTTC.

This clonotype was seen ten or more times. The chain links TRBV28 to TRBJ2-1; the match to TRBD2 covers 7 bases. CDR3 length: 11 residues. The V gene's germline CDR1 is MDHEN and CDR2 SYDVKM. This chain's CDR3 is CGAGDYNEQFF. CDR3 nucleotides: TGTGGGGCGGGGGACTACAATGAGCAGTTCTTC.

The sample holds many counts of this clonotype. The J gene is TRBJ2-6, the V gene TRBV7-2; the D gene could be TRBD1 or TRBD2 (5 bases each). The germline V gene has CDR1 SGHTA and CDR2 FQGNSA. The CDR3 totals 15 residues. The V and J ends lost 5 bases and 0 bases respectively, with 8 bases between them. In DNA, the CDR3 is TGTGCCAGCAGCAGAGGGACCTCTGGGGCCAACGTCCTGACTTTC. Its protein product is CASSRGTSGANVLTF.

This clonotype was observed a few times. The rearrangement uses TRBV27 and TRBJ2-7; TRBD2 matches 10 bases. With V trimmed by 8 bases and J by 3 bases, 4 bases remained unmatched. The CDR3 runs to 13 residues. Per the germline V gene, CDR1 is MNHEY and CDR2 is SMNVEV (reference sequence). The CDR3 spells CASARLAGYEQYF. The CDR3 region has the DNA TGTGCCAGCGCTAGACTAGCGGGCTACGAGCAGTACTTC.

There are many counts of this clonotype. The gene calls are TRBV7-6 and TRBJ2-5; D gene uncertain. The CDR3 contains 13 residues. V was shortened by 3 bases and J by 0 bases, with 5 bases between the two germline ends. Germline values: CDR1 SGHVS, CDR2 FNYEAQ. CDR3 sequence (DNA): TGTGCCAGCAGCTTGCCGTACCAAGAGACCCAGTACTTC. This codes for CASSLPYQETQYF.

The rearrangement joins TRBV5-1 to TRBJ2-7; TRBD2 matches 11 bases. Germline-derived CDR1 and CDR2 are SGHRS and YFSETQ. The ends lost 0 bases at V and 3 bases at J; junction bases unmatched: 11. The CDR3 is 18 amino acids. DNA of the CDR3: TGCGCCAGCAGCTTGGGGACTAGCGGGCTCCTTGGTGGCTACGAGCAGTACTTC. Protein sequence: CASSLGTSGLLGGYEQYF.

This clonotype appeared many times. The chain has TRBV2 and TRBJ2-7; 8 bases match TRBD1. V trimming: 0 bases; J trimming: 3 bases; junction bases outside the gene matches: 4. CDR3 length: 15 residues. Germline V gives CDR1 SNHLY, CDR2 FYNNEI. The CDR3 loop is CASSEAPGQVYEQYF. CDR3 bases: TGTGCCAGCAGTGAAGCGCCGGGACAGGTCTACGAGCAGTACTTC.

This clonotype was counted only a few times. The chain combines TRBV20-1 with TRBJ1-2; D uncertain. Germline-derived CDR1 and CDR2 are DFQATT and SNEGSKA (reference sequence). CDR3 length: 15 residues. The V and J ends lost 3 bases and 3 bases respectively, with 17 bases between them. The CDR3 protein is CSARAQRLRDYGYTF. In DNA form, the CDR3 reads TGCAGTGCTAGGGCCCAACGCCTACGGGACTATGGCTACACCTTC.

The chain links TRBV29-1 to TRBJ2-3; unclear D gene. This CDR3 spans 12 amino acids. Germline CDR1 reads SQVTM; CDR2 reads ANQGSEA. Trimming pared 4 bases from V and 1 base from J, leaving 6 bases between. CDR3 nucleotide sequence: TGCAGCGTTGTGGACCGCACAGATACGCAGTATTTT. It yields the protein CSVVDRTDTQYF.

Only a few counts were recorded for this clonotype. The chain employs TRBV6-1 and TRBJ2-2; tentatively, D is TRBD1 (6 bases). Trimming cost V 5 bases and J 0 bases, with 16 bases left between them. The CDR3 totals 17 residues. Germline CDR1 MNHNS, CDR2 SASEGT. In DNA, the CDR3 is TGTGCCAGCAGTCACCCGCCGGACAGAGCGAACACCGGGGAGCTGTTTTTT. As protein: CASSHPPDRANTGELFF.

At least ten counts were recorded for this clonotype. CDR3 sequence: CASSYAVTPNEQFF. The CDR3, as DNA: TGTGCCAGCAGTTACGCGGTGACCCCCAATGAGCAGTTCTTC. The gene calls are TRBV6-6 and TRBJ2-1; D gene uncertain. Germline V CDR1 and CDR2: MNHNY, SVGAGI (reference sequence). The CDR3 is made up of 14 amino acids. Trimming took 2 bases from V and 6 from J, leaving 11 bases between them.

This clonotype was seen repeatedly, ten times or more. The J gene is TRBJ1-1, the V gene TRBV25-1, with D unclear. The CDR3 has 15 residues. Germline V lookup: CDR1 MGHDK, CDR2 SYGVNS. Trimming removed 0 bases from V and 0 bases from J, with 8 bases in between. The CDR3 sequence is CASSEYYSLNTEAFF. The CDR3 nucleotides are TGTGCCAGCAGTGAATATTACAGCCTGAACACTGAAGCTTTCTTT.

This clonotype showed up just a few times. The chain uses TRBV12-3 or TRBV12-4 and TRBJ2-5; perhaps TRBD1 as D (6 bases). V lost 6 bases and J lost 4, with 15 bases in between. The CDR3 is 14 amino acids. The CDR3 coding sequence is TGTGCCAGCAGCCCCGAAACAGGGTTAGAGACCCAGTACTTC. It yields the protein CASSPETGLETQYF.

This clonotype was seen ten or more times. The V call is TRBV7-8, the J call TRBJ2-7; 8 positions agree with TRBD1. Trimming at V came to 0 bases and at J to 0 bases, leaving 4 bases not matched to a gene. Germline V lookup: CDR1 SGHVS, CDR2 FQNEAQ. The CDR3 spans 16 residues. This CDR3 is CASSLASGQVSYEQYF. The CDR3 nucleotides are TGTGCCAGCAGCTTAGCCTCGGGACAGGTCTCCTACGAGCAGTACTTC.

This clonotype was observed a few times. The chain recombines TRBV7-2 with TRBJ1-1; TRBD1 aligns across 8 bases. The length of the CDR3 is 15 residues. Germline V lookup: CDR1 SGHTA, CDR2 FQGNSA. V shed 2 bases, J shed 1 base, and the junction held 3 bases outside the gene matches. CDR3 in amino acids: CASSLRTGTNTEAFF. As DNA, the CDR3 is TGTGCCAGCAGCTTAAGGACAGGGACGAACACTGAAGCTTTCTTT.